This T cell receptor (beta chain) was recovered during a study of blood T cell repertoires in COVID-19. Looking at the study overall: In each case, the material was cDNA or gDNA derived from T cells, B-cell-depleted T cells, or PBMCs.

Only in-frame clones appear in the TCRdb table, and some are missing; sequencing was by immunoSEQ multiplex PCR. This table has 130,000 or so clones, over 70% appearing once. This receptor was taken from an older man with active or convalescent COVID-19. The sequenced sample consisted of peripheral blood.

For the CDR3, the DNA is TGTGCCAGCAGACTTTTTACTAGCGGGGGAGAGACCCAGTACTTC. This encodes CASRLFTSGGETQYF. The V call is TRBV28, the J call TRBJ2-5; 11 bases match TRBD2. The CDR3 spans 15 residues. Trimming removed 6 bases from V and 4 bases from J; junction bases left unmatched: 7. CDR1 and CDR2 from the germline V gene are MDHEN and SYDVKM.